Here is one TCR beta chain with its context. The target antigen is unknown. This record belongs to a study of blood T cells in healthy people across ages. Study findings and constraints: Total diversity from one million sequenced T cells was likely underestimated.

Unmatched junction bases numbered 5, after V lost 3 bases and J lost 2 bases. The CDR3 is 14 residues long. CDR1 and CDR2 from the germline V gene are DFQATT and SNEGSKA (reference sequence). The authors ran a second PCR of about 6 to 11 cycles using a sample-barcoded 5' primer and a J-beta primer mix. Each CDR3 protein gets one entry after TCRdb re-called the 5' RACE reads with MiXCR. This sample carries about 1.8 million distinct CDR3 sequences, about 50% of them seen once, and the ten largest clones take over 2%. The specimen sequenced was blood. This receptor was taken from a middle-aged woman in good health. This chain links TRBV20-1 with TRBJ2-3; 7 nucleotides align to TRBD1. The CDR3 reads CSASNRGLTDTQYF. CDR3 coding DNA: TGCAGTGCTAGTAACAGGGGCCTCACAGATACGCAGTATTTT.